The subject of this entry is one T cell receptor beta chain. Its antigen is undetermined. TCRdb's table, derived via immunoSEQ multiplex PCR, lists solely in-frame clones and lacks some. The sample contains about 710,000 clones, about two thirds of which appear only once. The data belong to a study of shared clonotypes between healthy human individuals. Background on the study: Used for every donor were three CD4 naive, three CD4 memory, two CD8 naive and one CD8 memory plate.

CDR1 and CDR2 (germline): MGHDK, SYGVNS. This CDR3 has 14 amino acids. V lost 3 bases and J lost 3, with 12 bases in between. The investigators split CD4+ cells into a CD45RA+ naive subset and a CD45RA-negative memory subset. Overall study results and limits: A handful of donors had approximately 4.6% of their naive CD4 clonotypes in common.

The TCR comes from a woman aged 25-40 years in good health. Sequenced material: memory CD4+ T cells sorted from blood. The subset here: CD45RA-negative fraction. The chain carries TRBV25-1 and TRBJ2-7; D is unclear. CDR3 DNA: TGTGCCAGCAGTGACCGAACCCGAGGCTACGAGCAGTACTTC. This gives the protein CASSDRTRGYEQYF.